Listed below are T cell receptor beta chains from one sample, sequenced in a study of blood T cell repertoires in COVID-19. The repertoire was sequenced with immunoSEQ multiplex PCR; TCRdb's copy has only in-frame clones and lacks some. The profile covers about 170,000 clones, with approximately 91% appearing a single time and roughly 5% taken by the ten largest. Sample: peripheral blood. All receptors come from a man aged 18-30 years with COVID-19, enrolled during active disease. Both conserved end residues are part of each CDR3. A D gene is named only where the DNA matches it firmly. Size tells how often a clone was seen (once, few, many) or the class of an expanded clone, and some rows leave it out.

j_gene: TRBJ2-3
v_gene: TRBV6-2/TRBV6-3
d_gene: .
abundance: .
CDR3aa: CASSWGSTDTQYF
CDR3nt: TGTGCCAGCAGTTGGGGCAGCACAGATACGCAGTATTTT

j_gene: TRBJ1-1
v_gene: TRBV29-1
d_gene: TRBD1
abundance: .
CDR3aa: CSASQGGNTEAFF
CDR3nt: TGCAGCGCTAGCCAGGGGGGCAACACTGAAGCTTTCTTT

j_gene: TRBJ1-5
v_gene: TRBV6-2/TRBV6-3
d_gene: .
abundance: .
CDR3aa: CASSYSTTVSDLYQPQHF
CDR3nt: TGTGCCAGCAGTTACTCGACGACAGTTTCAGATTTGTATCAGCCCCAGCATTTT

j_gene: TRBJ1-5
v_gene: TRBV6-5
d_gene: .
abundance: .
CDR3aa: CASGYQPQHF
CDR3nt: TGTGCTTCAGGGTATCAGCCCCAGCATTTT

j_gene: TRBJ1-4
v_gene: TRBV6-5
d_gene: TRBD1
abundance: .
CDR3aa: CASSRGTGAEKLFF
CDR3nt: TGTGCCAGCAGCCGTGGGACAGGGGCGGAAAAACTGTTTTTT

j_gene: TRBJ1-2
v_gene: TRBV19
d_gene: TRBD1
abundance: .
CDR3aa: CASSPGTGLNYGYTF
CDR3nt: TGTGCCAGTAGTCCCGGGACAGGCCTTAACTATGGCTACACCTTC

j_gene: TRBJ2-7
v_gene: TRBV9
d_gene: TRBD1
abundance: .
CDR3aa: CASSPGDRNYEQYF
CDR3nt: TGTGCCAGCAGCCCCGGGGACAGAAACTACGAGCAGTACTTC

j_gene: TRBJ2-7
v_gene: TRBV29-1
d_gene: TRBD2
abundance: .
CDR3aa: CSVEDRGSGTSYEQYF
CDR3nt: TGCAGCGTTGAAGATCGGGGTAGCGGGACCTCCTACGAGCAGTACTTC

j_gene: TRBJ1-6
v_gene: TRBV19
d_gene: .
abundance: .
CDR3aa: CASSPTGNNSPLHF
CDR3nt: TGTGCCAGTAGTCCTACAGGGAATAATTCACCCCTCCACTTT

j_gene: TRBJ2-3
v_gene: TRBV5-1
d_gene: TRBD2
abundance: .
CDR3aa: CASSLGGSGRLYGTDTQYF
CDR3nt: TGCGCCAGCAGCTTGGGGGGTAGCGGGAGGCTCTATGGCACAGATACGCAGTATTTT

j_gene: TRBJ2-7
v_gene: TRBV5-4
d_gene: TRBD2
abundance: .
CDR3aa: CASSGGTSGSYEQYF
CDR3nt: TGTGCCAGCAGCGGCGGGACTAGCGGGAGTTACGAGCAGTACTTC

j_gene: TRBJ1-3
v_gene: TRBV9
d_gene: .
abundance: .
CDR3aa: CASSEQISGNTIYF
CDR3nt: TGTGCCAGCAGCGAACAGATCTCTGGAAACACCATATATTTT

j_gene: TRBJ2-3
v_gene: TRBV19
d_gene: .
abundance: .
CDR3aa: CASSGVRGGTDTQYF
CDR3nt: TGTGCCAGTAGCGGGGTCAGGGGTGGTACAGATACGCAGTATTTT

j_gene: TRBJ1-6
v_gene: TRBV5-6
d_gene: TRBD1
abundance: .
CDR3aa: CASSSTTGTVYSPLHF
CDR3nt: TGTGCCAGCAGCTCAACTACCGGGACAGTATATTCACCCCTCCACTTT

j_gene: TRBJ1-3
v_gene: TRBV5-6
d_gene: .
abundance: .
CDR3aa: CASSPVGASGNTIYF
CDR3nt: TGTGCCAGCAGCCCCGTTGGGGCTTCTGGAAACACCATATATTTT

j_gene: TRBJ2-1
v_gene: TRBV19
d_gene: .
abundance: once
CDR3aa: CASSPDGVAAYNEQFF
CDR3nt: TGTGCCAGTAGTCCAGACGGGGTAGCGGCCTACAATGAGCAGTTCTTC

j_gene: TRBJ2-7
v_gene: TRBV7-2
d_gene: .
abundance: .
CDR3aa: CASSLRYSYEQYF
CDR3nt: TGTGCCAGCAGCTTACGCTACTCCTACGAGCAGTACTTC

j_gene: TRBJ2-2
v_gene: TRBV2
d_gene: .
abundance: .
CDR3aa: CASSEDRGGPGELFF
CDR3nt: TGTGCCAGCAGTGAAGACAGGGGGGGGCCCGGGGAGCTGTTTTTT

j_gene: TRBJ2-2
v_gene: TRBV10-3
d_gene: TRBD1
abundance: .
CDR3aa: CAIMETGANTGELFF
CDR3nt: TGTGCCATCATGGAGACAGGGGCGAACACCGGGGAGCTGTTTTTT

j_gene: TRBJ2-1
v_gene: TRBV11-1
d_gene: TRBD2
abundance: .
CDR3aa: CASSPSSGRGYNEQFF
CDR3nt: TGTGCCAGCAGTCCCTCTAGCGGGAGAGGTTACAATGAGCAGTTCTTC

j_gene: TRBJ2-1
v_gene: TRBV18
d_gene: .
abundance: .
CDR3aa: CASSPGRASGKNEQFF
CDR3nt: TGTGCCAGCTCACCAGGCAGGGCATCTGGAAAGAATGAGCAGTTCTTC

j_gene: TRBJ2-6
v_gene: TRBV3-1/TRBV3-2
d_gene: .
abundance: .
CDR3aa: CASSQAGPGANVLTF
CDR3nt: TGTGCCAGCAGCCAAGCAGGGCCTGGGGCCAACGTCCTGACTTTC

j_gene: TRBJ2-2
v_gene: TRBV12-3/TRBV12-4
d_gene: .
abundance: .
CDR3aa: CASRLSTGELFF
CDR3nt: TGTGCCAGCAGACTAAGCACCGGGGAGCTGTTTTTT

j_gene: TRBJ2-7
v_gene: TRBV10-3
d_gene: TRBD2
abundance: .
CDR3aa: CAITADAPSGRGYEQYF
CDR3nt: TGTGCCATCACGGCCGACGCTCCAAGCGGGAGAGGGTACGAGCAGTACTTC

j_gene: TRBJ1-2
v_gene: TRBV4-1
d_gene: .
abundance: .
CDR3aa: CASSPGSGQRTHGYTF
CDR3nt: TGCGCCAGCAGCCCGGGATCCGGACAGAGAACACATGGCTACACCTTC

j_gene: TRBJ1-4
v_gene: TRBV7-2
d_gene: .
abundance: .
CDR3aa: CASSVETGYNEKLFF
CDR3nt: TGTGCCAGCAGCGTCGAGACAGGTTATAATGAAAAACTGTTTTTT

j_gene: TRBJ1-3
v_gene: TRBV7-3
d_gene: .
abundance: .
CDR3aa: CASSSQATGNTIYF
CDR3nt: TGTGCCAGCAGCTCACAGGCTACTGGAAACACCATATATTTT

j_gene: TRBJ2-7
v_gene: TRBV18
d_gene: TRBD1
abundance: .
CDR3aa: CASSGPGTGEYEQYF
CDR3nt: TGTGCCAGCTCAGGACCCGGGACAGGGGAGTACGAGCAGTACTTC

j_gene: TRBJ2-2
v_gene: TRBV11-2
d_gene: TRBD1
abundance: .
CDR3aa: CASSLVGGTGHTGELFF
CDR3nt: TGTGCCAGCAGCTTAGTCGGGGGGACAGGGCACACCGGGGAGCTGTTTTTT

j_gene: TRBJ2-3
v_gene: TRBV19
d_gene: TRBD2
abundance: .
CDR3aa: CASSIRRGGPGGDTQYF
CDR3nt: TGTGCCAGTAGTATCAGACGCGGGGGACCTGGGGGGGATACGCAGTATTTT

j_gene: TRBJ2-2
v_gene: TRBV6-2/TRBV6-3
d_gene: TRBD1
abundance: .
CDR3aa: CASNPTGVYGGELFF
CDR3nt: TGTGCCAGCAACCCGACAGGGGTGTATGGCGGGGAGCTGTTTTTT

j_gene: TRBJ2-1
v_gene: TRBV19
d_gene: TRBD1
abundance: .
CDR3aa: CASRIRAGTASYEQFF
CDR3nt: TGTGCCAGTAGGATCAGAGCCGGGACAGCTTCGTATGAGCAGTTCTTC

j_gene: TRBJ2-7
v_gene: TRBV30
d_gene: .
abundance: .
CDR3aa: CASRSSYEQYF
CDR3nt: TGTGCCTCCCGGAGCTCCTACGAGCAGTACTTC

j_gene: TRBJ2-1
v_gene: TRBV19
d_gene: TRBD2
abundance: .
CDR3aa: CASTLAGTNNEQFF
CDR3nt: TGTGCCAGTACGCTAGCGGGAACCAACAATGAGCAGTTCTTC

j_gene: TRBJ1-4
v_gene: TRBV28
d_gene: TRBD1
abundance: .
CDR3aa: CASRFYRGPTNEKLFF
CDR3nt: TGTGCCAGCAGGTTCTACAGGGGTCCAACTAATGAAAAACTGTTTTTT